Shown below are 20 T cell receptor beta chains from a single sample sequenced in a study of CD8 T cells in Susac syndrome. Random hexamers were used to reverse transcribe roughly 0.5 to 1 ug of RNA. TCRdb re-analysed the immunoSEQ multiplex PCR reads in MiXCR, keeping a single row per CDR3 protein. The data contain 100,000 to 150,000 distinct CDR3 sequences, just under 95% of them singletons. The material sequenced was CD8+ T cells from PBMCs. These receptors all stem from a human donor with Susac syndrome.

The genes are TRBV12-3 or TRBV12-4 and TRBJ1-2; 7 bases are a match to TRBD1. CDR3 length equals 14 residues. V lost 2 bases and J lost 6; bases outside the gene matches: 6. The DNA for the CDR3 is TGTGCCAGCAGTTTAAGGACAGGAGGAGATGGCTACACCTTC. Its protein is CASSLRTGGDGYTF.

The rearrangement uses TRBV6-5 and TRBJ1-6, with no clear D. Germline lookup yields CDR1 MNHEY and CDR2 SVGAGI. The CDR3 runs to 12 residues. V was shortened by 9 bases and J by 8 bases, with 11 bases between the two germline ends. As DNA, the CDR3 is TGTGCCAGTTCCCTTGGAGATTCACCCCTCCACTTT. It translates to CASSLGDSPLHF.

The chain links TRBV11-2 to TRBJ2-7; the match to TRBD2 covers 11 bases. Trimming took 7 bases from V and 7 from J; bases not matched to a gene: 15. The germline gives CDR1 SGHAT, CDR2 FQNNGV. The CDR3 runs to 16 residues. The CDR3 sequence: CASTNTLAGVGGEQYF. The CDR3 DNA follows: TGTGCCAGCACCAATACACTAGCGGGGGTCGGCGGAGAGCAGTACTTC.

V is TRBV30 and J is TRBJ2-7; 8 bases are a match to TRBD2. The V and J ends lost 2 bases and 4 bases, in that order; junction bases with no gene match: 4. Germline values: CDR1 GTSNPN, CDR2 SVGIG (reference sequence). The CDR3 length is 13 residues. This CDR3 is CAWSITSGYEQYF. CDR3 nucleotide sequence: TGTGCCTGGAGTATTACTAGCGGATACGAGCAGTACTTC.

The chain employs TRBV11-2 and TRBJ2-2, with 8 bases lining up with TRBD2. With V trimmed by 3 bases and J by 3 bases, 0 bases remained unmatched. Germline V gene lookup returns CDR1 SGHAT and CDR2 FQNNGV. The CDR3 totals 14 residues. This chain's CDR3 is CASSLGLDTGELFF. The CDR3 coding sequence is TGTGCCAGCAGCTTGGGACTAGACACCGGGGAGCTGTTTTTT.

This chain joins TRBV20-1 and TRBJ2-1; TRBD2 aligns across 8 bases. The CDR3 length is 14 residues. CDR1 is DFQATT and CDR2 is SNEGSKA in the germline V gene (reference sequence). The CDR3 coding sequence is TGCAGCTTACGGGGGGGAGGCTCCTACAATGAGCAGTTCTTC. As protein: CSLRGGGSYNEQFF.

The V call is TRBV12-3 or TRBV12-4, the J call TRBJ1-2; D gene uncertain. CDR3 length equals 13 residues. The V end was cut by 3 bases, the J end by 4 bases, with 9 bases between. The CDR3 protein is CASSFGPVYGYTF. The CDR3 DNA reads TGTGCCAGCAGTTTCGGACCGGTCTATGGCTACACCTTC.

V is TRBV29-1 and J is TRBJ2-1; D call uncertain. CDR3 size: 17 residues. V lost 3 bases to trimming and J lost 0 bases, with 18 bases between them. Per germline, CDR1 SQVTM and CDR2 ANQGSEA. Written as DNA, the CDR3 is TGCAGCGTTGATATCGGCAGGAATTCTCTCTCCTACAATGAGCAGTTCTTC. This codes for CSVDIGRNSLSYNEQFF.

The chain recombines TRBV7-9 with TRBJ1-2; 8 bases align to TRBD1. Unmatched junction bases numbered 9, after V lost 5 bases and J lost 1 base. CDR3 length: 16 residues. The germline CDR1 and CDR2 sequences are SEHNR and FQNEAQ (reference sequence). Here the CDR3 DNA reads TGTGCCAGCAGCGGCACCGGGACAGGCTATAACTATGGCTACACCTTC. As protein: CASSGTGTGYNYGYTF.

The rearrangement uses TRBV11-2 and TRBJ2-7; D is unresolved. The ends were cut back, 1 base at V and 3 bases at J, with 7 bases in the middle. Germline values: CDR1 SGHAT, CDR2 FQNNGV. The CDR3 spans 13 residues. In DNA, the CDR3 is TGTGCCAGCAGCTTAGGTATGAACTACGAGCAGTACTTC. Its translation: CASSLGMNYEQYF. The complete variable domain, with remaining parts taken from reference TRBV11-2 and TRBJ2-7, reads EAGVAQSPRYKIIEKRQSVAFWCNPISGHATLYWYQQILGQGPKLLIQFQNNGVVDDSQLPKDRFSAERLKGVDSTLKIQPAKLEDSAVYLCASSLGMNYEQYFGPGTRLTVT.

The V call is TRBV5-1, the J call TRBJ2-7, with 7 bases lining up with TRBD1. CDR3 size: 16 residues. V lost 4 bases, J lost 0 bases, and 10 bases stayed unmatched. Germline assignment: CDR1 SGHRS and CDR2 YFSETQ. CDR3 residues: CASSTLGQHVSYEQYF. The CDR3 DNA reads as TGCGCCAGCAGCACCCTGGGACAGCACGTCTCCTACGAGCAGTACTTC.

The gene calls are TRBV5-1 and TRBJ1-1; possibly TRBD1 for D (6 bases). CDR1 and CDR2 from the germline V gene are SGHRS and YFSETQ. There are 13 residues in the CDR3. V shed 4 bases and J shed 4 bases, with 11 bases lying between them. The CDR3 reads CASSATGITEAFF. DNA for the CDR3: TGCGCCAGCAGCGCGACAGGAATCACTGAAGCTTTCTTT.

The V and J genes are TRBV13 and TRBJ1-6, with D tentatively TRBD1 (5 bases). V lost 0 bases, J lost 10 bases, and 13 bases lay in between. CDR3 size: 15 residues. Germline CDR1 PRHDT, CDR2 FYEKMQ (reference sequence). The CDR3 region has the DNA TGTGCCAGCAGCTTAGGCCGGGGCTCGGGATCACCCCTCCACTTT. This gives the protein CASSLGRGSGSPLHF.

The table lists this clonotype with a count of one. The V gene is TRBV4-2, the J gene TRBJ2-2, with D possibly TRBD2 on 5 matching bases. V dropped 4 bases and J dropped 4 bases, with 10 bases sitting between them. The CDR3 is made up of 14 amino acids. The germline CDR1 and CDR2 sequences are LGHNA and YNFKEQ. As DNA, the CDR3 is TGTGCCAGCAGCCTTCGGGGTACCACCGGGGAGCTGTTTTTT. This gives the protein CASSLRGTTGELFF.

The chain has TRBV4-3 and TRBJ1-1, with 9 bases that match TRBD1. The CDR3 sequence is 16 residues long. Germline V gene data show CDR1 as LGHNA and CDR2 as YSLEER. V was pared by 3 bases and J by 0 bases, with 5 bases of the junction left unmatched. CDR3 in DNA: TGCGCCAGCAGCCAGATGGGGACAGGGCTGAACACTGAAGCTTTCTTT. This translates into CASSQMGTGLNTEAFF.

The chain carries TRBV29-1 and TRBJ2-3; the match to TRBD1 covers 7 bases. Germline V gene lookup returns CDR1 SQVTM and CDR2 ANQGSEA. The ends lost 3 bases at V and 1 base at J; junction bases unmatched: 4. This CDR3 has 14 residues. CDR3 loop: CSVDGQERTDTQYF. CDR3 bases: TGCAGCGTTGATGGACAGGAGCGCACAGATACGCAGTATTTT.

The V call is TRBV3-1, the J call TRBJ1-6, with no clear D. The CDR3 covers 12 residues. Germline CDR1 reads LGHDT; CDR2 reads YNNKEL (reference sequence). V was trimmed by 1 base and J by 9 bases, leaving 4 bases between them. DNA of the CDR3: TGTGCCAGCAGCCAAGGAACTTCACCCCTCCACTTT. Translation: CASSQGTSPLHF.

The chain combines TRBV20-1 with TRBJ2-7, with 14 bases lining up with TRBD2. The CDR3 extends over 15 amino acids. The V segment lost 6 bases and the J segment 6 bases; nucleotides outside the gene matches: 10. From germline, CDR1 is DFQATT and CDR2 SNEGSKA (reference sequence). The CDR3 is CSAPRLAGGHIEQYF. The CDR3 DNA reads TGCAGTGCGCCAAGACTAGCGGGGGGGCACATCGAGCAGTACTTC.

The chain combines TRBV27 with TRBJ2-3; D uncertain. The V gene lost 5 bases and the J gene lost 2 bases, with 8 bases spanning the gap. There are 13 residues in the CDR3. In germline, CDR1 is MNHEY, CDR2 SMNVEV (reference sequence). The CDR3 region is CASSPLTTDTQYF. As DNA, the CDR3 is TGTGCCAGCAGTCCCCTTACCACAGATACGCAGTATTTT.

The V and J genes are TRBV5-4 and TRBJ2-7; weak D call: TRBD2 (7 bases). The CDR3 runs 15 residues. Germline CDR1 reads SGHNT; CDR2 reads YYREEE (reference sequence). V was cut by 5 bases and J by 2 bases, with 17 bases left in between. The CDR3 DNA sequence: TGTGCCAGCAGTGCCCCGGGGGGCGGCACCTACGAGCAGTACTTC. Amino acid sequence: CASSAPGGGTYEQYF.